The 26 T cell receptor beta chains below were found in one sample sequenced in a study of technical replicates of blood from a handful of donors. Using immunoSEQ multiplex PCR, the repertoire was profiled, and TCRdb retains in-frame clones only, with some absent. The data contain roughly 80,000 clones, roughly 90% of them singletons. Sequences were obtained from T cells isolated from PBMCs. Receptor source: a human donor in good health.

Comment on this clone: The same CDR3 also results from other DNA sequences found in this sample. This chain uses TRBV6-1 with TRBJ2-7; 9 nucleotides agree with TRBD1. Germline CDR1 and CDR2: MNHNS and SASEGT. The CDR3 sequence is 15 residues long. With 4 bases clipped from V and 0 bases from J, the junction kept 4 bases outside the gene matches. CDR3 residues: CASSAQGALSYEQYF. Written as DNA, the CDR3 is TGTGCCAGCAGTGCACAGGGGGCGCTCTCCTACGAGCAGTACTTC.

This chain links TRBV2 with TRBJ1-2; TRBD1 matches at 8 bases. Germline CDR1 is SNHLY and CDR2 is FYNNEI. The CDR3 loop spans 14 amino acids. With V trimmed by 5 bases and J by 4 bases, 6 bases remained unmatched. DNA for the CDR3: TGTGCCAGCAGTCACCGGGACAGGATCTATGGCTACACCTTC. It codes for CASSHRDRIYGYTF.

The genes are TRBV4-1 and TRBJ1-1, with D tentatively TRBD1 (5 bases). Germline values: CDR1 MGHRA, CDR2 YSYEKL. This CDR3 has 12 residues. With 9 bases removed from V and 1 base from J, the gap between germline ends came to 9 bases. The CDR3 DNA reads as TGCGCCAGTTCGCAGGGGAACACTGAAGCTTTCTTT. Amino acids: CASSQGNTEAFF.

This clone was recorded a few times. V is TRBV27 and J is TRBJ1-1; D is possibly TRBD1 (5 bases). The CDR3 sequence is 15 residues long. Trimming took off 5 bases at V and 3 bases at J, with 16 bases between the two ends. CDR1 MNHEY and CDR2 SMNVEV come from the germline V gene (reference sequence). The CDR3 DNA reads as TGTGCCAGCAGTCTCACTTGGGGGGGACACACTGAAGCTTTCTTT. This codes for CASSLTWGGHTEAFF.

In this sample, this clone turned up a few times. This sequence joins TRBV5-6 and TRBJ2-7; TRBD1 is a possible D gene (5 bases). The ends were cut back, 7 bases at V and 3 bases at J, with 17 bases in the middle. CDR3 length: 14 amino acids. Germline loops: CDR1 SGHDT, CDR2 YYEEEE. The CDR3 DNA sequence: TGTGCCAGCTCCTGGGGCCGCAGCCTCTACGAGCAGTACTTC. It specifies CASSWGRSLYEQYF.

This sequence joins TRBV4-1 and TRBJ2-1; D gene ambiguous. The CDR3 totals 14 residues. CDR1 and CDR2 (germline): MGHRA, YSYEKL. With 8 bases removed from V and 2 bases from J, the gap between germline ends came to 13 bases. The CDR3 spells CASRAILTYNEQFF. In nucleotides, the CDR3 is TGCGCCAGCCGAGCGATACTCACCTACAATGAGCAGTTCTTC.

About this clone: Other DNA sequences of this sample code for an identical CDR3. The chain couples TRBV6-5 to TRBJ1-5; D possibly corresponds to TRBD1 (5 bases). Germline loops: CDR1 MNHEY, CDR2 SVGAGI. V lost 2 bases, J lost 4 bases, and 6 bases lay in between. This CDR3 spans 13 amino acids. CDR3 sequence (DNA): TGTGCCAGCAGTTACGGGGGGAATCAGCCCCAGCATTTT. This gives the protein CASSYGGNQPQHF.

The chain is built from TRBV4-1 and TRBJ1-1; possible D gene TRBD1, 6 bases. V dropped 6 bases and J dropped 1 base, with 6 bases sitting between them. Germline V lookup: CDR1 MGHRA, CDR2 YSYEKL. CDR3 length: 12 residues. The chain's CDR3 is CASRQGNTEAFF. DNA of the CDR3: TGCGCCAGCAGACAGGGGAACACTGAAGCTTTCTTT.

CDR3 bases: TGTGCCAGCAGCCAGTTAAGGGGGACAGGGGCAAGCACTGAAGCTTTCTTT. Its translation is CASSQLRGTGASTEAFF. V gene TRBV7-3 combines with J gene TRBJ1-1; 10 positions match TRBD1. The germline CDR1 and CDR2 sequences are SGHTA and FQGTGA. The CDR3 loop spans 17 amino acids. Unmatched junction bases numbered 13, after V lost 5 bases and J lost 4 bases.

The CDR3 sequence: CASSLGGGTYVQYF. For the CDR3, the DNA is TGTGCCAGCAGCCTAGGGGGCGGAACCTACGTTCAGTACTTC. V is TRBV14 and J is TRBJ2-4; 7 nucleotides align to TRBD1. The V gene's germline CDR1 is SGHDN and CDR2 FVKESK. This CDR3 spans 14 amino acids. V lost 4 bases and J lost 11; bases outside the gene matches: 11.

The chain joins TRBV14 to TRBJ2-7; no firm D call. The germline V gene has CDR1 SGHDN and CDR2 FVKESK. CDR3 length: 13 amino acids. V shed 0 bases and J shed 5 bases, with 8 bases lying between them. The CDR3 region is CASSQEIANEQYF. In DNA form, the CDR3 reads TGTGCCAGCAGCCAAGAAATAGCAAACGAGCAGTACTTC.

This clone has more than one count but fewer than ten. This rearrangement joins TRBV6-5 to TRBJ1-1; D remains ambiguous. V gave up 8 bases and J gave up 2 bases, with 9 bases separating them. Germline loops: CDR1 MNHEY, CDR2 SVGAGI. This CDR3 region has 12 residues. Here the CDR3 reads CASCRGNTEAFF. The CDR3 DNA follows: TGTGCCAGCTGCCGGGGAAACACTGAAGCTTTCTTT.

This chain joins TRBV28 and TRBJ2-7; D possibly corresponds to TRBD2 (6 bases). CDR3 length equals 14 residues. Trimming took 8 bases from V and 2 from J, leaving 16 bases between them. Per the germline V gene, CDR1 is MDHEN and CDR2 is SYDVKM. The chain's CDR3 is CASAGGTVAYEQYF. In DNA form, the CDR3 reads TGTGCCAGCGCTGGCGGGACGGTGGCCTACGAGCAGTACTTC.

As for this clone: The DNA is omitted, as the CDR3 cannot be located on it reliably, and the CDR3 follows TCRdb's listing. The genes are TRBV27 and TRBJ1-1; TRBD1 was called by the table and not checked on the DNA. Termini included, the CDR3 measures 14 amino acids. Germline V CDR1 and CDR2: MNHEY, SMNVEV (reference sequence). CDR3 protein: CASSSSTGRTEAFF.

The chain recombines TRBV5-4 with TRBJ2-5, with D perhaps matching TRBD1 (6 bases). The V and J ends lost 9 bases and 2 bases respectively, with 11 bases between them. The CDR3 covers 12 residues. Looked up from germline, CDR1 is SGHNT and CDR2 is YYREEE (reference sequence). The CDR3 loop is CATAGDQETQYF. The DNA for the CDR3 is TGTGCCACCGCAGGGGATCAAGAGACCCAGTACTTC.

This chain uses TRBV19 with TRBJ2-1; TRBD2 matches at 13 bases. Germline CDR1 is LNHDA and CDR2 is SQIVND (reference sequence). This CDR3 spans 17 amino acids. V lost 4 bases, J lost 2 bases, and 5 bases stayed unmatched. DNA of the CDR3: TGTGCCAGTAGTAAAAGGACTAGCGGGAGCCCCTACAATGAGCAGTTCTTC. It yields the protein CASSKRTSGSPYNEQFF.

The V call is TRBV27, the J call TRBJ1-2, with D maybe TRBD1 (6 bases). Germline V lookup: CDR1 MNHEY, CDR2 SMNVEV (reference sequence). Trimming removed 5 bases from V and 6 bases from J, with 19 bases in between. The CDR3 is made up of 15 amino acids. CDR3 sequence: CASSPITGNPHGYTF. The CDR3 DNA is TGTGCCAGCAGTCCAATCACAGGGAACCCCCATGGCTACACCTTC.

This clone was found a few times. This chain uses TRBV13 with TRBJ1-1; D unresolved. V was pared by 9 bases and J by 8 bases, with 22 bases between. The CDR3 covers 14 residues. Per the germline V gene, CDR1 is PRHDT and CDR2 is FYEKMQ (reference sequence). Written as DNA, the CDR3 is TGTGCCAGTCAAGCTCCGGGAGCCGCTACGGAAGCTTTCTTT. This sequence encodes CASQAPGAATEAFF.

The V call is TRBV9, the J call TRBJ2-2; possible D gene TRBD1, 5 bases. The CDR3 length is 14 residues. Trimming removed 0 bases from V and 5 bases from J, with 8 bases in between. The germline CDR1 and CDR2 sequences are SGDLS and YYNGEE. CDR3 protein: CASSVEQVTGELFF. The CDR3 bases are TGTGCCAGCAGCGTAGAACAGGTTACCGGGGAGCTGTTTTTT. The variable domain in full, with the rest retrieved from reference TRBV9 and TRBJ2-2, is DSGVTQTPKHLITATGQRVTLRCSPRSGDLSVYWYQQSLDQGLQFLIQYYNGEERAKGNILERFSAQQFPDLHSELNLSSLELGDSALYFCASSVEQVTGELFFGEGSRLTVL.

The chain's CDR3 is CASSPGQGTYEQYF. The CDR3 nucleotides read TGCGCCAGCAGCCCCGGACAGGGAACCTACGAGCAGTACTTC. The chain uses TRBV4-1 and TRBJ2-7; 8 bases agree with TRBD1. Germline V gene lookup returns CDR1 MGHRA and CDR2 YSYEKL. The CDR3 runs to 14 residues. J gave up 2 bases and V 4 bases, and 4 bases lay outside the gene matches.

The chain links TRBV18 to TRBJ1-1; no clear D gene. The CDR3 is 13 residues long. Per the germline V gene, CDR1 is KGHSH and CDR2 is LQKENI. Trimming removed 0 bases at V and 7 bases at J, with 9 bases between. This CDR3 is CASSPPRPVEAFF. Written as DNA, the CDR3 is TGTGCCAGCTCACCACCGAGGCCAGTTGAAGCTTTCTTT.

V and J are TRBV5-4 and TRBJ2-2; weak D call: TRBD2 (5 bases). The CDR3 totals 15 residues. Germline V gene lookup returns CDR1 SGHNT and CDR2 YYREEE (reference sequence). The V end lost 2 bases, the J end lost 7 bases, and 15 bases lay between the germline ends. CDR3 sequence (DNA): TGTGCCAGCAGCTTAACGAGGGCAGCTGTCGGGGAGCTGTTTTTT. As protein: CASSLTRAAVGELFF.

This chain joins TRBV6-6 and TRBJ2-1; 8 bases align to TRBD2. V was pared by 7 bases and J by 4 bases, with 9 bases of the junction left unmatched. From germline, CDR1 is MNHNY and CDR2 SVGAGI (reference sequence). The CDR3 covers 15 residues. This chain's CDR3 is CASTNTGGPYNEQFF. For the CDR3, the DNA is TGTGCCAGCACCAATACGGGGGGGCCTTACAATGAGCAGTTCTTC.

This sequence joins TRBV6-5 and TRBJ1-4; 8 bases fit TRBD1. CDR3 size: 15 residues. Germline assignment: CDR1 MNHEY and CDR2 SVGAGI. J lost 4 bases, V lost 6 bases, and 7 bases had no gene match. CDR3 region: CASRPGTGYNEKLFF. The DNA for the CDR3 is TGTGCCAGCAGACCTGGGACAGGATATAATGAAAAACTGTTTTTT.

The sample holds one count of this clone. The rearrangement uses TRBV2 and TRBJ2-7, with 7 bases lining up with TRBD1. The trim removed 5 bases at V and 4 bases at J, leaving 8 bases unmatched. The germline CDR1 and CDR2 sequences are SNHLY and FYNNEI. The length of the CDR3 is 14 residues. CDR3 residues: CASSPRTGRYEQYF. The DNA for the CDR3 is TGTGCCAGCAGTCCAAGGACAGGCAGATACGAGCAGTACTTC.

This rearrangement joins TRBV6-1 to TRBJ1-4, with D uncertain. The V gene lost 4 bases and the J gene lost 9 bases, with 18 bases spanning the gap. Looked up from germline, CDR1 is MNHNS and CDR2 is SASEGT. CDR3 length: 15 amino acids. The CDR3 coding sequence is TGTGCCAGCAGTGGGTGGCCGCCGTTCGTACAAAAACTGTTTTTT. It translates to CASSGWPPFVQKLFF.